The rows below give T cell receptor beta chains drawn from one sample of a study of T cells after somatic rescue of genetic block. The assay was immunoSEQ multiplex PCR, and TCRdb's table has in-frame clones only and misses some. The sample consists of tens of thousands of clones, approximately 96% of them appearing once. Sequencing was performed on peripheral blood mononuclear cells (PBMCs). The origin of the receptors is a child in the first two years of life. The CDR3 runs from the conserved cysteine through the conserved F or W. The D gene is left open where the match is weak. For some rows the clone size is stated as once, few or many, or as a class when expanded; others skip it.

abundance: .
d_gene: .
v_gene: TRBV19
j_gene: TRBJ1-4
CDR3nt: TGTGCCAGTAGTCCGGGGACAACAACTAATGAAAAACTGTTTTTT
CDR3aa: CASSPGTTTNEKLFF

abundance: .
d_gene: .
v_gene: TRBV11-2
j_gene: TRBJ2-6
CDR3nt: TGTGCCAGCAGACCAGGCTCTGGGGCCAACGTCCTGACTTTC
CDR3aa: CASRPGSGANVLTF

abundance: .
d_gene: .
v_gene: TRBV28
j_gene: TRBJ1-3
CDR3nt: TGTGCCAGCAGTTTATGGGGAAAACCCTCTGGAAACACCATATATTTT
CDR3aa: CASSLWGKPSGNTIYF

abundance: .
d_gene: TRBD2
v_gene: TRBV6-5
j_gene: TRBJ2-3
CDR3nt: TGTGCCAGCAGTTCTAGCGGGAGCACAGATACGCAGTATTTT
CDR3aa: CASSSSGSTDTQYF

abundance: .
d_gene: .
v_gene: TRBV28
j_gene: TRBJ1-1
CDR3nt: TGTGCCAGCAGTTTGCCGGGAGCGAACACTGAAGCTTTCTTT
CDR3aa: CASSLPGANTEAFF

abundance: .
d_gene: .
v_gene: TRBV5-1
j_gene: TRBJ2-5
CDR3nt: TGCGCCAGCAGCCCGGGTCAACAGAGACCCTTCCAAGAGACCCAGTACTTC
CDR3aa: CASSPGQQRPFQETQYF

abundance: once
d_gene: TRBD2
v_gene: TRBV27
j_gene: TRBJ2-1
CDR3nt: TGTGCCAGCGCTCATCTAGCGGGAGGCTACAATGAGCAGTTCTTC
CDR3aa: CASAHLAGGYNEQFF

abundance: .
d_gene: TRBD1
v_gene: TRBV10-3
j_gene: TRBJ2-1
CDR3nt: TGTGCCATCGGTATGGGACAGGGGCGTCTATCTCAGTTCTTC
CDR3aa: CAIGMGQGRLSQFF

abundance: .
d_gene: TRBD2
v_gene: TRBV5-1
j_gene: TRBJ2-3
CDR3nt: TGCGCCAGCAGACCAGGACTAGCGGGCACAGATACGCAGTATTTT
CDR3aa: CASRPGLAGTDTQYF

abundance: .
d_gene: TRBD1
v_gene: TRBV6-5
j_gene: TRBJ2-5
CDR3nt: TGTGCCAGCGCGAGAGACAGGGGAACAGAGACCCAGTACTTC
CDR3aa: CASARDRGTETQYF

abundance: once
d_gene: .
v_gene: TRBV27
j_gene: TRBJ2-3
CDR3nt: TGTGCCAGCAGTCACAGGGCAGATACGCAGTATTTT
CDR3aa: CASSHRADTQYF

abundance: .
d_gene: TRBD2
v_gene: TRBV7-2
j_gene: TRBJ2-7
CDR3nt: TGTGCCAGCAGCTTAGCAGCGGGGTACGAGCAGTACTTC
CDR3aa: CASSLAAGYEQYF

abundance: .
d_gene: .
v_gene: TRBV6-5
j_gene: TRBJ1-1
CDR3nt: TGTGCCAGCAGTTACAAAGGCACGAACACTGAAGCTTTCTTT
CDR3aa: CASSYKGTNTEAFF

abundance: .
d_gene: .
v_gene: TRBV5-1
j_gene: TRBJ2-5
CDR3nt: TGCGCCAGCAGCGGTCGGACGGGTTCGGAGACCCAGTACTTC
CDR3aa: CASSGRTGSETQYF

abundance: once
d_gene: .
v_gene: TRBV6-5
j_gene: TRBJ2-4
CDR3nt: TGTGCCAGCAGTTACGCCAGGGCCAAAAACATTCAGTACTTC
CDR3aa: CASSYARAKNIQYF

abundance: .
d_gene: TRBD1
v_gene: TRBV6-5
j_gene: TRBJ1-2
CDR3nt: TGTGCCAGCAGTTACTACAGGGGCGGATATGGCTACACCTTC
CDR3aa: CASSYYRGGYGYTF

abundance: .
d_gene: TRBD1
v_gene: TRBV5-6
j_gene: TRBJ1-5
CDR3nt: TGTGCCAGCAGCTCGGGACAGCAGCCCCAGCATTTT
CDR3aa: CASSSGQQPQHF

abundance: .
d_gene: .
v_gene: TRBV13
j_gene: TRBJ1-2
CDR3nt: TGTGCCAGCAGCTTAGCTGAGGTAAACTATGGCTACACCTTC
CDR3aa: CASSLAEVNYGYTF

abundance: .
d_gene: .
v_gene: TRBV5-4
j_gene: TRBJ2-3
CDR3nt: TGTGCCAGCAGGGAAGGGACACAAACAGATACGCAGTATTTT
CDR3aa: CASREGTQTDTQYF

abundance: .
d_gene: TRBD1
v_gene: TRBV5-1
j_gene: TRBJ2-1
CDR3nt: TGCGCCAGCAGCTTGGTGACAGGGGGCAATGAGCAGTTCTTC
CDR3aa: CASSLVTGGNEQFF

abundance: once
d_gene: .
v_gene: TRBV5-6
j_gene: TRBJ2-5
CDR3nt: TGTGCCAGCCTAGAAGGGGAGACCCAGTACTTC
CDR3aa: CASLEGETQYF

abundance: .
d_gene: .
v_gene: TRBV5-4
j_gene: TRBJ2-6
CDR3nt: TGTGCCAGCAGCTTCGGGTTAGGGGCCAACGTCCTGACTTTC
CDR3aa: CASSFGLGANVLTF

abundance: .
d_gene: .
v_gene: TRBV6-1
j_gene: TRBJ1-2
CDR3nt: TGTGCCAGCAGTGAAGCGGGTGGCTACACCTTC
CDR3aa: CASSEAGGYTF

abundance: .
d_gene: .
v_gene: TRBV5-5
j_gene: TRBJ2-7
CDR3nt: TGTGCCAGCAGCTTACGGCGGCCCCCCTACGAGCAGTACTTC
CDR3aa: CASSLRRPPYEQYF

abundance: .
d_gene: TRBD2
v_gene: TRBV4-3
j_gene: TRBJ2-3
CDR3nt: TGCGCCAGCAGCCAAAGACTAGCGGGAGGGAGCACAGATACGCAGTATTTT
CDR3aa: CASSQRLAGGSTDTQYF

abundance: .
d_gene: TRBD1
v_gene: TRBV27
j_gene: TRBJ1-5
CDR3nt: TGTGCCAGCAGTTTATCTGGACAGGGCAATAGCAATCAGCCCCAGCATTTT
CDR3aa: CASSLSGQGNSNQPQHF

abundance: .
d_gene: .
v_gene: TRBV2
j_gene: TRBJ2-7
CDR3nt: TGTGCCAGCAGTGAAACGGAGGGGGGCCCCTACGAGCAGTACTTC
CDR3aa: CASSETEGGPYEQYF

abundance: .
d_gene: .
v_gene: TRBV30
j_gene: TRBJ2-3
CDR3nt: TGTGCCTGGAGCGTAGGCAGCACAGATACGCAGTATTTT
CDR3aa: CAWSVGSTDTQYF

abundance: .
d_gene: .
v_gene: TRBV5-1
j_gene: TRBJ2-2
CDR3nt: TGCGCCAGCAGCTTCGTGGGGGGCACCGGGGAGCTGTTTTTT
CDR3aa: CASSFVGGTGELFF

abundance: .
d_gene: .
v_gene: TRBV27
j_gene: TRBJ2-6
CDR3nt: TGTGCCAGCATTGGAGGTGGGGCCAACGTCCTGACTTTC
CDR3aa: CASIGGGANVLTF

abundance: few
d_gene: .
v_gene: TRBV7-2
j_gene: TRBJ1-5
CDR3nt: TGTGCCAGCAGCTTAACGGAGAGTCAGCCCCAGCATTTT
CDR3aa: CASSLTESQPQHF

abundance: .
d_gene: TRBD1
v_gene: TRBV30
j_gene: TRBJ1-1
CDR3nt: TGTGCCTGGAGTGATTTCAGGGGGCACACTGAAGCTTTCTTT
CDR3aa: CAWSDFRGHTEAFF

abundance: .
d_gene: .
v_gene: TRBV18
j_gene: TRBJ2-2
CDR3nt: TGTGCCAGCTCACCAGGGAGAGCCGGGGAGCTGTTTTTT
CDR3aa: CASSPGRAGELFF

abundance: once
d_gene: .
v_gene: TRBV7-9
j_gene: TRBJ2-7
CDR3nt: TGTGCCAGCAGCCAAGACAACGAGCAGTACTTC
CDR3aa: CASSQDNEQYF

abundance: .
d_gene: TRBD1
v_gene: TRBV27
j_gene: TRBJ2-5
CDR3nt: TGTGCCAGCAGTTTGGTCAGGGGGGAGACCCAGTACTTC
CDR3aa: CASSLVRGETQYF

abundance: .
d_gene: .
v_gene: TRBV7-9
j_gene: TRBJ2-5
CDR3nt: TGTGCCAGCAGCTTAGCCCCTCTTAGCCAGGAGACCCAGTACTTC
CDR3aa: CASSLAPLSQETQYF

abundance: .
d_gene: TRBD2
v_gene: TRBV11-2
j_gene: TRBJ2-2
CDR3nt: TGTGCCAGCAGCTCGCGGTTTCGAGCGGGAGGGACCGGGGAGCTGTTTTTT
CDR3aa: CASSSRFRAGGTGELFF

abundance: .
d_gene: .
v_gene: TRBV29-1
j_gene: TRBJ2-3
CDR3nt: TGCAGCGTTCTATTAGTGGGCACAGATACGCAGTATTTT
CDR3aa: CSVLLVGTDTQYF

abundance: .
d_gene: .
v_gene: TRBV4-2
j_gene: TRBJ1-2
CDR3nt: TGTGCCAGCAGCCAAGGGGGCGCCTATGGCTACACCTTC
CDR3aa: CASSQGGAYGYTF

abundance: .
d_gene: .
v_gene: TRBV9
j_gene: TRBJ2-6
CDR3nt: TGTGCCAGCAGGGACAGCTTCCGCTCTGGGGCCAACGTCCTGACTTTC
CDR3aa: CASRDSFRSGANVLTF